These T cell receptor beta chains were read from a single sample in a study of OX40 agonist ivuxolimab in advanced cancers. Repertoires were generated with immunoSEQ multiplex PCR, while TCRdb's copy carries only in-frame clones and drops some. Of about 69,000 clones listed, over 60% are singletons. The sequences come from CD4+ or CD8+ T cells sorted from blood, collected in a trial of the OX40 agonist ivuxolimab. Receptors originate from an adult with an advanced solid tumor such as melanoma, head and neck, liver or kidney cancer. Each CDR3 is given with its conserved first and last residue. D genes are given only for firm matches. Clone size is shown for a subset of rows, as once, few, many or a class of expanded clone.

abundance: few; j_gene: TRBJ1-2; v_gene: TRBV5-8; d_gene: TRBD1; CDR3aa: CASSGGDRGTRGYTF; CDR3nt: TGTGCCAGCAGCGGCGGGGACAGGGGTACGAGGGGCTACACCTTC
abundance: -; j_gene: TRBJ1-6; v_gene: TRBV19; d_gene: -; CDR3aa: CASNVEGERNSPLHF; CDR3nt: TGTGCCAGTAACGTCGAGGGGGAGAGGAATTCACCCCTCCACTTT
abundance: once; j_gene: TRBJ1-4; v_gene: TRBV5-4; d_gene: -; CDR3aa: CASSAGTTTNEKLFF; CDR3nt: TGTGCCAGCAGCGCGGGGACAACAACTAATGAAAAACTGTTTTTT
abundance: -; j_gene: TRBJ1-2; v_gene: TRBV5-4; d_gene: TRBD1; CDR3aa: CASSSQGQGASYTF; CDR3nt: TGTGCCAGCAGCTCTCAAGGACAGGGGGCAAGCTACACCTTC
abundance: -; j_gene: TRBJ2-6; v_gene: TRBV28; d_gene: -; CDR3aa: CASSLPGFSGANVLTF; CDR3nt: TGTGCCAGCAGTTTGCCCGGATTCTCTGGGGCCAACGTCCTGACTTTC
abundance: once; j_gene: TRBJ2-7; v_gene: TRBV7-8; d_gene: -; CDR3aa: CASRPGRFSYEQYF; CDR3nt: TGTGCCAGCAGACCTGGACGGTTCTCCTACGAGCAGTACTTC
abundance: once; j_gene: TRBJ2-5; v_gene: TRBV4-1; d_gene: TRBD2; CDR3aa: CASSRGTSGRGLGETQYF; CDR3nt: TGCGCCAGCAGCCGAGGGACTAGCGGAAGGGGTTTGGGAGAGACCCAGTACTTC
abundance: few; j_gene: TRBJ1-1; v_gene: TRBV18; d_gene: TRBD1; CDR3aa: CASSRQGTEAFF; CDR3nt: TGTGCCAGCTCGCGACAGGGCACTGAAGCTTTCTTT
abundance: -; j_gene: TRBJ2-6; v_gene: TRBV18; d_gene: -; CDR3aa: CASSPNHLQSRANVLTF; CDR3nt: TGTGCCAGCTCACCGAATCATTTACAAAGTCGGGCCAACGTCCTGACTTTC
abundance: few; j_gene: TRBJ1-1; v_gene: TRBV6-1; d_gene: TRBD1; CDR3aa: CASSEDRVNTEAFF; CDR3nt: TGTGCCAGCAGTGAGGACAGGGTGAACACTGAAGCTTTCTTT
abundance: -; j_gene: TRBJ1-1; v_gene: TRBV5-1; d_gene: -; CDR3aa: CASTLRGNTEAFF; CDR3nt: TGCGCCAGCACCCTTCGGGGGAACACTGAAGCTTTCTTT
abundance: many; j_gene: TRBJ1-1; v_gene: TRBV27; d_gene: -; CDR3aa: CASSLVSGGNTEAFF; CDR3nt: TGTGCCAGCAGTTTGGTGTCCGGGGGGAACACTGAAGCTTTCTTT
abundance: -; j_gene: TRBJ1-1; v_gene: TRBV4-1; d_gene: -; CDR3aa: CASSQEIQGPNTEAFF; CDR3nt: TGCGCCAGCAGCCAAGAAATTCAGGGTCCAAACACTGAAGCTTTCTTT
abundance: -; j_gene: TRBJ1-2; v_gene: TRBV28; d_gene: TRBD1; CDR3aa: CASTDRALYGYTF; CDR3nt: TGTGCCAGCACAGACAGGGCACTCTATGGCTACACCTTC
abundance: -; j_gene: TRBJ2-2; v_gene: TRBV4-1; d_gene: TRBD2; CDR3aa: CASSSSGRGSGELFF; CDR3nt: TGCGCCAGCAGCTCTAGCGGGAGGGGCTCCGGGGAGCTGTTTTTT
abundance: -; j_gene: TRBJ2-7; v_gene: TRBV2; d_gene: TRBD2; CDR3aa: CASCLTGGRGNEQYF; CDR3nt: TGTGCCAGCTGTCTTACGGGGGGGCGTGGGAACGAGCAGTACTTC
abundance: -; j_gene: TRBJ2-1; v_gene: TRBV6-1; d_gene: -; CDR3aa: CASSGSDGRGQFF; CDR3nt: TGTGCCAGCAGTGGGAGCGACGGCCGGGGGCAGTTCTTC
abundance: -; j_gene: TRBJ2-2; v_gene: TRBV6-6; d_gene: TRBD2; CDR3aa: CASTSSGSSTGELFF; CDR3nt: TGTGCCAGCACATCTAGCGGGTCGTCCACCGGGGAGCTGTTTTTT
abundance: -; j_gene: TRBJ1-4; v_gene: TRBV18; d_gene: TRBD1; CDR3aa: CASSPTGGDEKLFF; CDR3nt: TGTGCCAGCTCACCGACAGGGGGTGATGAAAAACTGTTTTTT
abundance: -; j_gene: TRBJ1-3; v_gene: TRBV10-2; d_gene: -; CDR3aa: CASSESQGGATGNTIYF; CDR3nt: TGCGCCAGCAGTGAGTCACAGGGAGGAGCAACTGGAAACACCATATATTTT
abundance: -; j_gene: TRBJ2-4; v_gene: TRBV27; d_gene: TRBD2; CDR3aa: CASSPGPGLAGSAKTKNIQYF; CDR3nt: TGTGCCAGCAGTCCCGGGCCCGGACTAGCGGGATCGGCGAAAACCAAAAACATTCAGTACTTC
abundance: -; j_gene: TRBJ1-2; v_gene: TRBV6-1; d_gene: TRBD1; CDR3aa: CASRFSGTGVQGYTF; CDR3nt: TGTGCCAGCAGATTCTCCGGGACAGGGGTTCAGGGCTACACCTTC
abundance: -; j_gene: TRBJ2-7; v_gene: TRBV5-8; d_gene: TRBD1; CDR3aa: CASSRTGLEQYF; CDR3nt: TGTGCCAGCAGCAGGACAGGCCTCGAGCAGTACTTC
abundance: -; j_gene: TRBJ2-5; v_gene: TRBV2; d_gene: -; CDR3aa: CASSEDRGTQYF; CDR3nt: TGTGCCAGCAGTGAAGACCGTGGGACCCAGTACTTC
abundance: -; j_gene: TRBJ1-2; v_gene: TRBV7-9; d_gene: TRBD1; CDR3aa: CASSLAGTGGNGHTF; CDR3nt: TGTGCCAGCAGCTTAGCCGGGACAGGGGGGAATGGCCACACCTTC
abundance: -; j_gene: TRBJ2-1; v_gene: TRBV20-1; d_gene: -; CDR3aa: CSARTLNEQFF; CDR3nt: TGCAGTGCTAGGACACTCAATGAGCAGTTCTTC
abundance: -; j_gene: TRBJ2-7; v_gene: TRBV28; d_gene: -; CDR3aa: CASSLYNSGGYEQYF; CDR3nt: TGTGCCAGCAGTCTGTATAATTCGGGCGGTTACGAGCAGTACTTC
abundance: once; j_gene: TRBJ2-5; v_gene: TRBV19; d_gene: -; CDR3aa: CASSMPGQKETQYF; CDR3nt: TGTGCCAGTAGTATGCCAGGGCAGAAAGAGACCCAGTACTTC
abundance: -; j_gene: TRBJ2-5; v_gene: TRBV2; d_gene: TRBD2; CDR3aa: CASSLGLAGGRETQYF; CDR3nt: TGTGCCAGCAGTCTTGGACTAGCGGGAGGCCGGGAGACCCAGTACTTC
abundance: -; j_gene: TRBJ2-7; v_gene: TRBV18; d_gene: TRBD2; CDR3aa: CASSPRLAGGQFYEQYF; CDR3nt: TGTGCCAGCTCACCAAGGCTAGCGGGGGGGCAGTTTTACGAGCAGTACTTC
abundance: -; j_gene: TRBJ2-5; v_gene: TRBV28; d_gene: TRBD1; CDR3aa: CASSFWTGGETQYF; CDR3nt: TGTGCCAGCAGTTTCTGGACAGGGGGGGAGACCCAGTACTTC
abundance: -; j_gene: TRBJ2-5; v_gene: TRBV19; d_gene: -; CDR3aa: CASSSQVGETQYF; CDR3nt: TGTGCCAGTAGTAGTCAGGTGGGGGAGACCCAGTACTTC
abundance: -; j_gene: TRBJ1-2; v_gene: TRBV6-1; d_gene: -; CDR3aa: CASRAQGAHGYTF; CDR3nt: TGTGCCAGCAGGGCCCAAGGGGCCCATGGCTACACCTTC
abundance: -; j_gene: TRBJ1-2; v_gene: TRBV28; d_gene: TRBD1; CDR3aa: CASSQGGAYGYTF; CDR3nt: TGTGCCAGCAGCCAGGGGGGAGCCTATGGCTACACCTTC
abundance: -; j_gene: TRBJ1-1; v_gene: TRBV7-9; d_gene: TRBD1; CDR3aa: CASSSRSSRGRGTEAFF; CDR3nt: TGTGCCAGCAGCTCCCGCAGCTCTAGGGGGCGCGGCACTGAAGCTTTCTTT
abundance: -; j_gene: TRBJ2-3; v_gene: TRBV27; d_gene: -; CDR3aa: CASSTTDRRGNTDTQYF; CDR3nt: TGTGCCAGCAGTACCACGGACAGGAGGGGGAACACAGATACGCAGTATTTT
abundance: -; j_gene: TRBJ1-5; v_gene: TRBV4-1; d_gene: TRBD1; CDR3aa: CASSQALLQGADQPQHF; CDR3nt: TGCGCCAGCAGCCAAGCGTTATTACAGGGGGCGGATCAGCCCCAGCATTTT
abundance: -; j_gene: TRBJ1-3; v_gene: TRBV5-5; d_gene: -; CDR3aa: CASSLDSGSGNTIYF; CDR3nt: TGTGCCAGCAGCTTGGACAGCGGCTCTGGAAACACCATATATTTT
abundance: -; j_gene: TRBJ2-1; v_gene: TRBV4-1; d_gene: -; CDR3aa: CASSQESEQFF; CDR3nt: TGCGCCAGCAGCCAAGAGAGTGAGCAGTTCTTC
abundance: -; j_gene: TRBJ2-7; v_gene: TRBV7-3; d_gene: TRBD1; CDR3aa: CASSLGTGLEQYF; CDR3nt: TGTGCCAGCAGCTTAGGGACAGGTCTCGAGCAGTACTTC
abundance: -; j_gene: TRBJ2-3; v_gene: TRBV9; d_gene: -; CDR3aa: CASSVGEDDTQYF; CDR3nt: TGTGCCAGCAGCGTCGGTGAGGACGATACGCAGTATTTT
abundance: -; j_gene: TRBJ1-4; v_gene: TRBV11-2; d_gene: -; CDR3aa: CASSFVTGAEKLFF; CDR3nt: TGTGCCAGCAGCTTTGTGACTGGTGCTGAAAAACTGTTTTTT
abundance: -; j_gene: TRBJ2-3; v_gene: TRBV5-4; d_gene: -; CDR3aa: CASSLTGVTDTQYF; CDR3nt: TGTGCCAGCAGCTTGACGGGGGTAACGGATACGCAGTATTTT
abundance: -; j_gene: TRBJ2-5; v_gene: TRBV10-1; d_gene: -; CDR3aa: CASSESAGSKTQYF; CDR3nt: TGCGCCAGCAGTGAGTCAGCAGGGAGCAAGACCCAGTACTTC
abundance: once; j_gene: TRBJ2-7; v_gene: TRBV15; d_gene: TRBD2; CDR3aa: CATSRGTSGSKDEQYF; CDR3nt: TGTGCCACCAGCAGAGGGACTAGCGGGAGCAAGGACGAGCAGTACTTC
abundance: -; j_gene: TRBJ1-2; v_gene: TRBV5-1; d_gene: -; CDR3aa: CASRYNSEDQNGYTF; CDR3nt: TGCGCCAGCAGATACAACAGCGAGGATCAAAATGGCTACACCTTC
abundance: few; j_gene: TRBJ1-5; v_gene: TRBV9; d_gene: -; CDR3aa: CASSVDRGKEPQHF; CDR3nt: TGTGCCAGCAGCGTAGATAGGGGTAAGGAGCCCCAGCATTTT
abundance: -; j_gene: TRBJ1-5; v_gene: TRBV18; d_gene: -; CDR3aa: CASSPGKQPQHF; CDR3nt: TGTGCCAGCTCACCGGGAAAGCAGCCCCAGCATTTT
abundance: -; j_gene: TRBJ1-2; v_gene: TRBV28; d_gene: -; CDR3aa: CASGGSYGYTF; CDR3nt: TGTGCCAGCGGGGGAAGCTATGGCTACACCTTC
abundance: -; j_gene: TRBJ1-6; v_gene: TRBV10-3; d_gene: -; CDR3aa: CAISRDGNSPLHF; CDR3nt: TGTGCCATCAGCCGGGACGGTAATTCACCCCTCCACTTT
abundance: -; j_gene: TRBJ2-3; v_gene: TRBV7-9; d_gene: TRBD1; CDR3aa: CASSIRDRVVDTQYF; CDR3nt: TGTGCCAGCAGCATCCGGGACAGGGTTGTAGATACGCAGTATTTT
abundance: -; j_gene: TRBJ1-6; v_gene: TRBV19; d_gene: TRBD1; CDR3aa: CASSHRDSSSPLHF; CDR3nt: TGTGCCAGTAGTCACCGGGACAGCTCTTCACCCCTCCACTTT
abundance: -; j_gene: TRBJ1-1; v_gene: TRBV15; d_gene: -; CDR3aa: CATSRIRENTEAFF; CDR3nt: TGTGCCACCAGCAGGATCAGGGAGAACACTGAAGCTTTCTTT
abundance: few; j_gene: TRBJ2-7; v_gene: TRBV28; d_gene: -; CDR3aa: CASSSPGPTYEQYF; CDR3nt: TGTGCCAGCAGCAGCCCCGGGCCCACCTACGAGCAGTACTTC
abundance: -; j_gene: TRBJ1-2; v_gene: TRBV5-1; d_gene: TRBD1; CDR3aa: CASSFGTGSGYTF; CDR3nt: TGCGCCAGCAGCTTCGGGACAGGGAGTGGCTACACCTTC
abundance: -; j_gene: TRBJ2-3; v_gene: TRBV15; d_gene: TRBD2; CDR3aa: CATSRGAGVVDTQYF; CDR3nt: TGTGCCACCAGCAGAGGAGCGGGGGTAGTAGATACGCAGTATTTT
abundance: -; j_gene: TRBJ2-2; v_gene: TRBV19; d_gene: -; CDR3aa: CASKGFPGELFF; CDR3nt: TGTGCCAGTAAAGGGTTCCCCGGGGAGCTGTTTTTT
abundance: medium-sized; j_gene: TRBJ1-4; v_gene: TRBV28; d_gene: TRBD1; CDR3aa: CASSLGDRANEKLFF; CDR3nt: TGTGCCAGCAGTTTAGGTGACAGGGCTAATGAAAAACTGTTTTTT
abundance: once; j_gene: TRBJ2-3; v_gene: TRBV11-2; d_gene: TRBD2; CDR3aa: CASSPSTSGRRKDTQYF; CDR3nt: TGTGCCAGCAGCCCCTCGACTAGCGGGAGGAGGAAAGATACGCAGTATTTT
abundance: -; j_gene: TRBJ1-4; v_gene: TRBV11-2; d_gene: -; CDR3aa: CASSLKGDEKLFF; CDR3nt: TGTGCCAGCAGCTTAAAAGGGGATGAAAAACTGTTTTTT